These 4 T cell receptor beta chains came from one sample sequenced in a study of cytomegalovirus exposure and HLA in healthy donors. PCR primers comprised 60 Vbeta and 13 Jbeta primers. Produced via immunoSEQ multiplex PCR; TCRdb's table is partial and in-frame only. Here the sample spans more than 150,000 clones, about 85% being singletons. Sequenced input: PBMCs. Receptors originate from a girl aged 10-17 years in good health and CMV-seropositive.

V gene TRBV18 combines with J gene TRBJ2-1, with D unresolved. V shed 4 bases and J shed 5 bases, with 6 bases lying between them. This CDR3 region has 12 residues. Germline-derived CDR1 and CDR2 are KGHSH and LQKENI. The CDR3 nucleotides are TGTGCCAGCTCACTCAGCGACAATGAGCAGTTCTTC. As protein: CASSLSDNEQFF.

The genes are TRBV2 and TRBJ2-1; 11 nucleotides align to TRBD2. CDR1 is SNHLY, CDR2 FYNNEI, per germline. CDR3 length: 14 residues. V gave up 7 bases and J gave up 7 bases; unmatched junction bases: 6. CDR3 coding DNA: TGTGCCAGCACACTAGCGGGAGTAAGTAATGAGCAGTTCTTC. Amino acids: CASTLAGVSNEQFF.

The DNA for the CDR3 is TGTGCCAGCAACGCCTTAGCGGGAGAAAGAGAGACCCAGTACTTC. Translated, it gives CASNALAGERETQYF. This sequence joins TRBV6-5 and TRBJ2-5, with 9 bases identical to TRBD2. CDR3 length equals 15 residues. Germline V gene sequence: CDR1 MNHEY, CDR2 SVGAGI. With V trimmed by 7 bases and J by 4 bases, 10 bases remained unmatched.

The rearrangement uses TRBV6-5 and TRBJ1-1; no definite D call. Looked up from germline, CDR1 is MNHEY and CDR2 is SVGAGI. V gave up 1 base and J gave up 1 base, with 7 bases separating them. The CDR3 totals 14 residues. Written as DNA, the CDR3 is TGTGCCAGCAGTTACTATGAGGCGAACACTGAAGCTTTCTTT. This translates into CASSYYEANTEAFF.